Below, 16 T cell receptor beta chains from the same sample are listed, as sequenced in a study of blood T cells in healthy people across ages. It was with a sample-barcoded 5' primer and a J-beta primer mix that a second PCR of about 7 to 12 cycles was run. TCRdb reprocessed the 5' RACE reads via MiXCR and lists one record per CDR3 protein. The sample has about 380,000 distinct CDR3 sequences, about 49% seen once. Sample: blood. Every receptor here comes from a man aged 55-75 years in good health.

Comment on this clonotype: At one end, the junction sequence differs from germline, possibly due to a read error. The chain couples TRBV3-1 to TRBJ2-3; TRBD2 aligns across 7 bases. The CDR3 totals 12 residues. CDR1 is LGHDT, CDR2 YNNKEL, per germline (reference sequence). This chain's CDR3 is CASSQDQAGKYF. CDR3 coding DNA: TGTGCCAGCAGTCAAGATCAAGCGGGGAAGTATTTT.

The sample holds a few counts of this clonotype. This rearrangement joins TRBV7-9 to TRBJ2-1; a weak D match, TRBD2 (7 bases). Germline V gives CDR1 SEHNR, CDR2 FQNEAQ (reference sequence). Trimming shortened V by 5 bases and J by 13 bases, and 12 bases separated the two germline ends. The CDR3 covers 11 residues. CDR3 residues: CASSPGGRQFF. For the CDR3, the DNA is TGTGCCAGCAGCCCGGGGGGCAGACAGTTCTTC.

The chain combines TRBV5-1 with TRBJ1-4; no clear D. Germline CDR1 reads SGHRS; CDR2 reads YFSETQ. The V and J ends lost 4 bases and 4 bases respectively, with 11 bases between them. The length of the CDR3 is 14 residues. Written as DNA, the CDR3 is TGCGCCAGCAGCCTGAGAGGGAATAATGAAAAACTGTTTTTT. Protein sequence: CASSLRGNNEKLFF.

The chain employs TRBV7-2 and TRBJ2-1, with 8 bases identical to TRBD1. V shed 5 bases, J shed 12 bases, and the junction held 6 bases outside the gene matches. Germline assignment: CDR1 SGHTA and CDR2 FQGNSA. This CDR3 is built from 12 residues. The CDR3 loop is CASSGTGLVQFF. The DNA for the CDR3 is TGTGCCAGCAGCGGGACAGGTTTGGTGCAGTTCTTC.

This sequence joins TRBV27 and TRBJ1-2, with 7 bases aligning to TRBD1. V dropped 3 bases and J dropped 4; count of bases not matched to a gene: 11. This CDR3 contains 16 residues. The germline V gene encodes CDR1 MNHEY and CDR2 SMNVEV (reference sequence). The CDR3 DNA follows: TGTGCCAGCAGTTTCCACCGAGGGACAGACTTCTATGGCTACACCTTC. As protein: CASSFHRGTDFYGYTF.

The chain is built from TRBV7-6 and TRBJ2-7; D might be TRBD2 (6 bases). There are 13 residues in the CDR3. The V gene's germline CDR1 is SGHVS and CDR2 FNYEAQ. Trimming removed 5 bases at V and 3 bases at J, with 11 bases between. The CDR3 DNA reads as TGTGCCAGCAGCGTAGAGGGAGGCTACGAGCAGTACTTC. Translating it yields CASSVEGGYEQYF.

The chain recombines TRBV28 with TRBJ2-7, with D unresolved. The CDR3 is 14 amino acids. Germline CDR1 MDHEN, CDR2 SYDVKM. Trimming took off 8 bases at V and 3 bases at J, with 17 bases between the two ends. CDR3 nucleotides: TGTGCCAGCGAAACCGGGCCGCCTTACTACGAGCAGTACTTC. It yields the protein CASETGPPYYEQYF.

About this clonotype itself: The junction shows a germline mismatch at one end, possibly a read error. CDR3 protein: CAGSVGTGLTGTQYF. The CDR3 DNA follows: TGTGCCGGCAGCGTAGGGACAGGGCTCACAGGTACGCAGTATTTT. The chain carries TRBV9 and TRBJ2-3; 9 nucleotides align to TRBD1. The CDR3 is made up of 15 amino acids. From germline, CDR1 is SGDLS and CDR2 YYNGEE. Drawing the rest from reference TRBV9 and TRBJ2-3, the complete variable domain is DSGVTQTPKHLITATGQRVTLRCSPRSGDLSVYWYQQSLDQGLQFLIQYYNGEERAKGNILERFSAQQFPDLHSELNLSSLELGDSALYFCAGSVGTGLTGTQYFGPGTRLTVL.

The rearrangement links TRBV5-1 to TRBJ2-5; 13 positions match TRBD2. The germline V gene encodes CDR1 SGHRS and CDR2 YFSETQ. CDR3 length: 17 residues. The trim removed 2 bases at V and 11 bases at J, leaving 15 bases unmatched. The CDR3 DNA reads TGCGCCAGCAGCTTTAGGACTAGCGGGAGACGGGGCAATGAGCAGTACTTC. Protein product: CASSFRTSGRRGNEQYF.

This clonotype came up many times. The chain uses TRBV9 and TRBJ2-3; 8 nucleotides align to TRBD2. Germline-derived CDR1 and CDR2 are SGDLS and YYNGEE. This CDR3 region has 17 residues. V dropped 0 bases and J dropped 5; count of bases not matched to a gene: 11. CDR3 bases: TGTGCCAGCAGCGTAGTCAGTAGCGGGGCGTCCGGAGATACGCAGTATTTT. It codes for CASSVVSSGASGDTQYF.

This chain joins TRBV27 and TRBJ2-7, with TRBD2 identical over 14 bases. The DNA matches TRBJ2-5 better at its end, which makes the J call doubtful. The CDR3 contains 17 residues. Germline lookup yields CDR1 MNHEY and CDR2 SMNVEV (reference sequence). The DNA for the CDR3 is TGTGCCAGCACCTCACCGGGACTAGCGGGAGTCGGAGAGACCCAGTACTTC. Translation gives CASTSPGLAGVGETQYF.

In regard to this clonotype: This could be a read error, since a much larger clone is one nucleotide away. The CDR3 sequence is CSVGTGRYEQYF. CDR3 nucleotides: TGCAGCGTTGGGACAGGGAGGTACGAGCAGTACTTC. The chain has TRBV29-1 and TRBJ2-7; 8 bases match TRBD1. J gave up 4 bases and V 4 bases, and 3 bases lay outside the gene matches. This CDR3 has 12 amino acids. The germline V gene has CDR1 SQVTM and CDR2 ANQGSEA.

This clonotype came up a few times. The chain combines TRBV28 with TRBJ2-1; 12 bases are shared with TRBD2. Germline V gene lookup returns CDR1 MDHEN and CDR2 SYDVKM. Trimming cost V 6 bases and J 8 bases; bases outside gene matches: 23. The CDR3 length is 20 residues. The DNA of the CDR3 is TGTGCCAGCAGCCGCAAGAACCTCTCTAGCGGGAGGGCTAGGGCCTATGAGCAGTTCTTC. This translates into CASSRKNLSSGRARAYEQFF. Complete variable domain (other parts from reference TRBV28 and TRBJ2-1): DVKVTQSSRYLVKRTGEKVFLECVQDMDHENMFWYRQDPGLGLRLIYFSYDVKMKEKGDIPEGYSVSREKKERFSLILESASTNQTSMYLCASSRKNLSSGRARAYEQFFGPGTRLTVL.

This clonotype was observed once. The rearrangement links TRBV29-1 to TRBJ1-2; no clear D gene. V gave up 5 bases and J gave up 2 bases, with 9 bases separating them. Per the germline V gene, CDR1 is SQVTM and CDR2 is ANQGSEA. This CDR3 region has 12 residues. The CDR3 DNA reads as TGCAGCGTTAGGGAGCCCAACTATGGCTACACCTTC. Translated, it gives CSVREPNYGYTF.

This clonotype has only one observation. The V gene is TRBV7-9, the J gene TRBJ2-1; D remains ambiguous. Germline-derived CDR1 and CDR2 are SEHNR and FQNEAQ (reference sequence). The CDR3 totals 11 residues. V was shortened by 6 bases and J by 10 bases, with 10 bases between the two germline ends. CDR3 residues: CASSWATEQFF. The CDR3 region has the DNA TGTGCCAGCAGTTGGGCCACCGAGCAGTTCTTC.

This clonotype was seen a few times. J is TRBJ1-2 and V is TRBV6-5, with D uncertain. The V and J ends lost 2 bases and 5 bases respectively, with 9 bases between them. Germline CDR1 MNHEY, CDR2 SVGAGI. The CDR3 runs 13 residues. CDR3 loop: CASSYAHSYGYTF. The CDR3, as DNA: TGTGCCAGCAGTTACGCGCACTCTTATGGCTACACCTTC.